A single sample gave rise to the 18 T cell receptor beta chains below, sequenced in a study of blood T cell repertoires in COVID-19. TCRdb keeps only in-frame clones here, not all; method: immunoSEQ multiplex PCR. The sample consists of some 80,000 clones, about 82% of them appearing once. Sequencing input: peripheral blood. Every receptor here comes from a woman aged 80 or older in a cohort sampled during active or convalescent COVID-19.

DNA for the CDR3: TGTGCCAGCAGCTTAATTACAGGGGAACACGGCTACACCTTC. This codes for CASSLITGEHGYTF. The rearrangement links TRBV7-3 to TRBJ1-2; TRBD1 matches 7 bases. The length of the CDR3 is 14 residues. Germline-derived CDR1 and CDR2 are SGHTA and FQGTGA. The trim removed 1 base at V and 8 bases at J, leaving 7 bases unmatched.

The J gene is TRBJ2-2, the V gene TRBV7-6; TRBD2 matches at 9 bases. After removal of 4 bases from V and 6 bases from J, the junction contained 12 bases not matched to a gene. Germline assignment: CDR1 SGHVS and CDR2 FNYEAQ. The length of the CDR3 is 17 residues. CDR3 in DNA: TGTGCCAGCAGCTCAGTCCCTTCTAGCGGGATCCCCGGGGAGCTGTTTTTT. Its protein product is CASSSVPSSGIPGELFF.

This clone has more than one count but fewer than ten. This chain joins TRBV28 and TRBJ2-2; tentative D call: TRBD2 (6 bases). The CDR3 has 15 residues. Deletions cut 6 bases from V and 0 bases from J, with 11 bases between. Germline assignment: CDR1 MDHEN and CDR2 SYDVKM. The CDR3 loop is CASSGGSANTGELFF. The CDR3 coding sequence is TGTGCCAGCAGCGGGGGATCCGCGAACACCGGGGAGCTGTTTTTT.

The chain links TRBV2 to TRBJ1-1; weak D call: TRBD1 (5 bases). Germline V lookup: CDR1 SNHLY, CDR2 FYNNEI. This CDR3 is 14 amino acids long. V lost 7 bases, J lost 7 bases, and 19 bases lay in between. The CDR3 region has the DNA TGTGCCAGCAAAGGGGACCGGGGGTTGGGTGAAGCTTTCTTT. It translates to CASKGDRGLGEAFF.

The gene calls are TRBV18 and TRBJ2-1, with 8 bases that match TRBD2. The CDR3 consists of 13 residues. J was trimmed by 8 bases and V by 4 bases; bases with no gene match: 4. CDR1 and CDR2 from the germline V gene are KGHSH and LQKENI. CDR3 DNA: TGTGCCAGCTCACAGAACGGGGGGGATGAGCAGTTCTTC. This translates into CASSQNGGDEQFF. Variable domain in full (rest from reference TRBV18 and TRBJ2-1): NAGVMQNPRHLVRRRGQEARLRCSPMKGHSHVYWYRQLPEEGLKFMVYLQKENIIDESGMPKERFSAEFPKEGPSILRIQQVVRGDSAAYFCASSQNGGDEQFFGPGTRLTVL.

This sequence joins TRBV24-1 and TRBJ2-1; 8 positions agree with TRBD2. The CDR3 runs 16 residues. Per germline, CDR1 KGHDR and CDR2 SFDVKD. The junction had 10 bases not matched to a gene; V was cut back by 3 bases and J by 7 bases. CDR3 sequence reads: CATSDPEAGATNEQFF. The CDR3 nucleotides are TGTGCCACCAGTGATCCCGAAGCGGGAGCGACGAATGAGCAGTTCTTC.

The table lists this clone with a count of one. The chain couples TRBV28 to TRBJ1-6; 8 nucleotides align to TRBD1. There are 14 residues in the CDR3. Germline CDR1 is MDHEN and CDR2 is SYDVKM. V shed 5 bases, J shed 7 bases, and the junction held 4 bases outside the gene matches. CDR3: CASSPGTGNSPLHF. The CDR3 DNA is TGTGCCAGCAGTCCCGGGACAGGCAATTCACCCCTCCACTTT.

This clone has only a few counts. V and J are TRBV3-1 (or the pseudogene TRBV3-2) and TRBJ2-1, with no clear D. The CDR3 has 15 residues. V shed 1 base and J shed 1 base, with 8 bases lying between them. CDR1 and CDR2 (germline): LGHDT, YNNKEL (reference sequence). The CDR3 region has the DNA TGTGCCAGCAGCCAAGGAGCCGTTTCCTACAATGAGCAGTTCTTC. Translating it yields CASSQGAVSYNEQFF.

J is TRBJ2-1 and V is TRBV3-1 (or the pseudogene TRBV3-2), with D possibly TRBD2 on 5 matching bases. V was pared by 8 bases and J by 2 bases, with 13 bases between. The CDR3 contains 14 residues. Germline V lookup: CDR1 LGHDT, CDR2 YNNKEL (reference sequence). The CDR3 region has the DNA TGTGCCAGCTCGAGCGGAGCCACCTACAATGAGCAGTTCTTC. It codes for CASSSGATYNEQFF.

This chain links TRBV10-1 with TRBJ2-3; possible D gene TRBD1, 5 bases. The CDR3 covers 15 residues. Germline V CDR1 and CDR2: WNHNN, SYGVQD (reference sequence). V lost 3 bases and J lost 3, with 13 bases in between. Here the CDR3 reads CASSDQAGLTDTQYF. The CDR3 DNA reads TGCGCCAGCAGTGATCAGGCAGGGCTTACAGATACGCAGTATTTT.

This rearrangement joins TRBV19 to TRBJ1-2; D call uncertain. CDR1 and CDR2 (germline): LNHDA, SQIVND (reference sequence). V lost 1 base, J lost 0 bases, and 3 bases lay in between. CDR3 length equals 13 residues. CDR3 amino acids: CASSIAANYGYTF. The CDR3 DNA reads as TGTGCCAGTAGTATAGCTGCTAACTATGGCTACACCTTC.

The chain recombines TRBV1 with TRBJ2-1; TRBD2 reflects the table's D call only, with no check against the DNA. TRBV1 is labeled a pseudogene. The CDR3 runs 17 residues. The CDR3 spells CTSSQDYRRGGNNEQFF. Here the CDR3 DNA reads TGCACCAGCAGCCAAGATTATCGCCGGGGCGGGAACAATGAGCAGTTCTTC.

This chain joins TRBV19 and TRBJ1-3; 7 nucleotides match TRBD1. The CDR3 sequence is 15 residues long. Germline CDR1 LNHDA, CDR2 SQIVND (reference sequence). Trimming cost V 6 bases and J 4 bases; bases outside gene matches: 9. The CDR3 sequence is CASSLETGTGNTIYF. The CDR3, as DNA: TGTGCCAGTAGCTTGGAGACAGGGACCGGAAACACCATATATTTT.

The V call is TRBV6-5, the J call TRBJ2-1; 8 bases map to TRBD1. CDR3 length: 15 amino acids. Germline trimming cut 6 bases from V and 5 bases from J; bases unmatched to any gene: 9. The germline V gene encodes CDR1 MNHEY and CDR2 SVGAGI. The CDR3 bases are TGTGCCAGCAGCCAGGACAGGGTAGCGAACAATGAGCAGTTCTTC. As protein: CASSQDRVANNEQFF.

V gene TRBV24-1 combines with J gene TRBJ1-2; D unclear. The V gene lost 2 bases and the J gene lost 2 bases, with 2 bases spanning the gap. This CDR3 is 12 amino acids long. CDR1 is KGHDR, CDR2 SFDVKD, per germline. CDR3: CATSDSNYGYTF. Written as DNA, the CDR3 is TGTGCCACCAGTGATTCAAACTATGGCTACACCTTC.

The chain has TRBV6-6 and TRBJ1-5, with D possibly TRBD1 on 6 matching bases. This CDR3 is built from 14 residues. Trimming removed 10 bases from V and 1 base from J, with 14 bases in between. Germline loops: CDR1 MNHNY, CDR2 SVGAGI (reference sequence). This CDR3 is CATRGGLSNQPQHF. Here the CDR3 DNA reads TGTGCCACCCGGGGGGGCCTGAGCAATCAGCCCCAGCATTTT.

The chain uses TRBV19 and TRBJ1-2, with D hard to call. The CDR3 spans 15 residues. Germline CDR1 LNHDA, CDR2 SQIVND (reference sequence). Deletions cut 3 bases from V and 1 base from J, with 12 bases between. As DNA, the CDR3 is TGTGCCAGTAGTATTACACACCGGGGTAACTATGGCTACACCTTC. This sequence encodes CASSITHRGNYGYTF. Looking up the rest from reference TRBV19 and TRBJ1-2 gives the full variable domain: DGGITQSPKYLFRKEGQNVTLSCEQNLNHDAMYWYRQDPGQGLRLIYYSQIVNDFQKGDIAEGYSVSREKKESFPLTVTSAQKNPTAFYLCASSITHRGNYGYTFGSGTRLTVV.

V usage is TRBV6-5 and J usage is TRBJ2-1; D is possibly TRBD2 (6 bases). This CDR3 contains 15 residues. Trimming left V 6 bases short and J 2 bases short, with 14 bases between. The germline gives CDR1 MNHEY, CDR2 SVGAGI. The CDR3 DNA reads as TGTGCCAGCAGGGGACTGGGAGCCACCTACAATGAGCAGTTCTTC. This sequence encodes CASRGLGATYNEQFF.